This TCR beta chain was recovered during a study of cytomegalovirus exposure and HLA in healthy donors. It was with 60 Vbeta and 13 Jbeta primers that the PCR ran. Method: immunoSEQ multiplex PCR; TCRdb's copy keeps in-frame clones and lacks some. This table holds 50,000 or so clones, around 81% found once. For this clone: Its target is not known.

Study results and limitations: DRB1 showed the most TCR associations and HLA-C the fewest in a later analysis, as rates varied by HLA locus. The study flagged some 170 TCR beta chains as cytomegalovirus-associated. Cytomegalovirus status was reportedly diagnosed by the classifier with high specificity and sensitivity. Most of the CMV-associated TCR beta chains (in a later analysis) appeared to be HLA-restricted.

The sequenced sample was PBMCs. The sequence was obtained from a boy aged 10-17 years in good health and CMV-seropositive.

CDR3: CASSGGGVGNTIYF. CDR3 bases: TGTGCCAGCAGTGGGGGGGGAGTTGGAAACACCATATATTTT. V gene TRBV9 combines with J gene TRBJ1-3, with D possibly being TRBD1 (5 bases). CDR1 and CDR2 (germline): SGDLS, YYNGEE. The length of the CDR3 is 14 residues. V was clipped by 5 bases and J by 3 bases, with 12 bases between them. Together with reference TRBV9 and TRBJ1-3, the CDR3 gives the full variable domain: DSGVTQTPKHLITATGQRVTLRCSPRSGDLSVYWYQQSLDQGLQFLIQYYNGEERAKGNILERFSAQQFPDLHSELNLSSLELGDSALYFCASSGGGVGNTIYFGEGSWLTVV.